These 18 T cell receptor beta chains came from one sample sequenced in a study of blood T cell repertoires in COVID-19. Sequencing used immunoSEQ multiplex PCR; TCRdb keeps in-frame clones, though not all of them. The top ten clones hold more than 4.5% of a sample with around 250,000 clones, approximately 85% of them seen once. The sequencing input was peripheral blood. These receptors all come from a man between 50 and 59 years old with active or convalescent COVID-19.

The chain combines TRBV7-5 with TRBJ1-5; TRBD1 is taken as the D call from the table, unchecked against the DNA. TRBV7-5 is flagged as a pseudogene. CDR3 length: 14 residues. The CDR3 loop reads CVRTLQGSNQPQHF. The CDR3 nucleotides are TGTGTCAGAACCCTTCAGGGGAGCAATCAGCCCCAGCATTTT.

The J gene is TRBJ1-2, the V gene TRBV5-1, with TRBD1 matching 11 bases. The CDR3 has 13 residues. CDR1 is SGHRS and CDR2 is YFSETQ in the germline V gene. The ends lost 7 bases at V and 6 bases at J; junction bases unmatched: 5. The CDR3 DNA is TGCGCCAGCGGTGGGACAGGGGGAAATGGCTACACCTTC. It is translated as CASGGTGGNGYTF.

This chain connects TRBV14 to TRBJ1-1, with unresolved D. This CDR3 region has 17 residues. From germline, CDR1 is SGHDN and CDR2 FVKESK. Trimming left V 1 base short and J 1 base short, with 16 bases between. The CDR3 sequence is CASSQVRGQGKNTEAFF. Here the CDR3 DNA reads TGTGCCAGCAGCCAAGTTCGCGGCCAAGGAAAGAACACTGAAGCTTTCTTT.

The chain combines TRBV7-8 with TRBJ1-2; D remains unclear. Trimming took off 0 bases at V and 6 bases at J, with 11 bases between the two ends. Germline CDR1 reads SGHVS; CDR2 reads FQNEAQ. This CDR3 comprises 14 residues. Here the CDR3 DNA reads TGTGCCAGCAGCTTAGCGGGCAGGCGGGATGGCTACACCTTC. Translation gives CASSLAGRRDGYTF.

This sequence joins TRBV9 and TRBJ2-5; tentatively, D is TRBD2 (6 bases). This CDR3 spans 15 amino acids. CDR1 SGDLS and CDR2 YYNGEE come from the germline V gene. The V end was cut by 3 bases, the J end by 7 bases, with 19 bases between. CDR3 residues: CASSGLPTGVGTQYF. The CDR3 DNA follows: TGTGCCAGCAGCGGGTTACCGACGGGGGTTGGGACCCAGTACTTC.

This rearrangement joins TRBV6-5 to TRBJ1-3, with D unclear. Trimming removed 10 bases from V and 4 bases from J, with 8 bases in between. The CDR3 has 11 amino acids. CDR1 and CDR2 from the germline V gene are MNHEY and SVGAGI. The CDR3 reads CATLRGNTIYF. The DNA for the CDR3 is TGTGCCACACTAAGAGGAAACACCATATATTTT.

The CDR3 loop reads CASSQEDREVTEAFF. CDR3 sequence (DNA): TGCGCCAGCAGCCAAGAAGACAGGGAAGTCACTGAAGCTTTCTTT. V gene TRBV4-1 combines with J gene TRBJ1-1, with 7 bases lining up with TRBD1. Unmatched junction bases numbered 5, after V lost 0 bases and J lost 4 bases. The germline CDR1 and CDR2 sequences are MGHRA and YSYEKL. The length of the CDR3 is 15 residues.

As DNA, the CDR3 is TGTGCCAGCAGCTTACTAGAAAACCCGAAGGATCAGCCCCAGCATTTT. It specifies CASSLLENPKDQPQHF. The rearrangement links TRBV7-8 to TRBJ1-5; D gene unclear. The CDR3 is 16 amino acids. CDR1 is SGHVS, CDR2 FQNEAQ, per germline. The ends were cut back, 2 bases at V and 5 bases at J, with 16 bases in the middle.

This rearrangement joins TRBV30 to TRBJ1-1, with D hard to call. CDR1 and CDR2 from the germline V gene are GTSNPN and SVGIG (reference sequence). Between the trimmed V and J ends, which lost 2 bases and 1 base, there was a span of 5 bases. The CDR3 covers 12 residues. CDR3 nucleotide sequence: TGTGCCTGGAGTCCCCGGAACACTGAAGCTTTCTTT. It is translated as CAWSPRNTEAFF.

The gene calls are TRBV18 and TRBJ2-1; a weak D match, TRBD1 (6 bases). Trimming took off 3 bases at V and 9 bases at J, with 24 bases between the two ends. This CDR3 region has 17 residues. Germline V gene lookup returns CDR1 KGHSH and CDR2 LQKENI. The CDR3, as DNA: TGTGCCAGCTCACCGGCGAGAATCCCGGTCAGGGGCAGTGAGCAGTTCTTC. This gives the protein CASSPARIPVRGSEQFF.

This clone appeared once. The chain recombines TRBV28 with TRBJ2-3; 10 bases align to TRBD1. J gave up 6 bases and V 3 bases, and 9 bases lay outside the gene matches. The germline V gene has CDR1 MDHEN and CDR2 SYDVKM. CDR3 length: 16 amino acids. CDR3 coding DNA: TGTGCCAGCAGTTTCCCTGGACAGGGGGGTTGGGATACGCAGTATTTT. Protein: CASSFPGQGGWDTQYF. Drawing the rest from reference TRBV28 and TRBJ2-3, the complete variable domain is DVKVTQSSRYLVKRTGEKVFLECVQDMDHENMFWYRQDPGLGLRLIYFSYDVKMKEKGDIPEGYSVSREKKERFSLILESASTNQTSMYLCASSFPGQGGWDTQYFGPGTRLTVL.

V and J are TRBV12-3 or TRBV12-4 and TRBJ1-2; TRBD1 agrees at 7 bases. V shed 5 bases, J shed 7 bases, and the junction held 7 bases outside the gene matches. CDR3 length equals 13 residues. The DNA for the CDR3 is TGTGCCAGCAGTGGAGAGACAGGGTTTGGCTACACCTTC. Translation: CASSGETGFGYTF.

This chain connects TRBV5-1 to TRBJ2-3; D is possibly TRBD1 (6 bases). Germline CDR1 and CDR2: SGHRS and YFSETQ. There are 14 residues in the CDR3. The V end lost 1 base, the J end lost 6 bases, and 12 bases lay between the germline ends. CDR3 region: CASSLYAGADTQYF. CDR3 nucleotide sequence: TGCGCCAGCAGCTTGTATGCAGGGGCTGATACGCAGTATTTT.

This rearrangement joins TRBV6-1 to TRBJ2-1; D remains unclear. This CDR3 region has 11 residues. The germline V gene has CDR1 MNHNS and CDR2 SASEGT. V lost 1 base, J lost 13 bases, and 8 bases lay in between. The CDR3 DNA sequence: TGTGCCAGCAGTGAAGGCCCTACCCAGTTCTTC. Protein product: CASSEGPTQFF.

V and J are TRBV15 and TRBJ2-3, with D maybe TRBD2 (6 bases). Germline V CDR1 and CDR2: LNHNV, YYDKDF (reference sequence). V was cut by 3 bases and J by 5 bases, with 18 bases left in between. The CDR3 spans 16 residues. The CDR3 sequence: CATSRGVGSSGDTQYF. DNA for the CDR3: TGTGCCACCAGCAGGGGAGTCGGGAGTAGTGGAGATACGCAGTATTTT.

The chain combines TRBV7-2 with TRBJ2-6; no clear D gene. CDR1 and CDR2 (germline): SGHTA, FQGNSA. Trimming took 5 bases from V and 3 from J, leaving 2 bases between them. CDR3 length equals 12 residues. CDR3 loop: CASSRGANVLTF. The CDR3 bases are TGTGCCAGCAGCCGTGGGGCCAACGTCCTGACTTTC.

The CDR3 spells CASSYSHLPIYEQYF. CDR3 DNA sequence: TGTGCCAGCAGTTACTCGCATCTTCCTATCTACGAGCAGTACTTC. The genes are TRBV6-5 and TRBJ2-7; D is undetermined. The CDR3 covers 15 residues. The V gene lost 0 bases and the J gene lost 3 bases, with 12 bases spanning the gap. Germline V gene lookup returns CDR1 MNHEY and CDR2 SVGAGI.

This clone showed up just a few times. The chain is built from TRBV15 and TRBJ2-7; 10 nucleotides align to TRBD1. Unmatched junction bases numbered 9, after V lost 6 bases and J lost 7 bases. This CDR3 spans 14 amino acids. CDR1 is LNHNV, CDR2 YYDKDF, per germline (reference sequence). CDR3 sequence reads: CATSPRQGAGEQYF. CDR3 in DNA: TGTGCCACCAGTCCCAGACAGGGGGCGGGTGAGCAGTACTTC.